These 20 T cell receptor beta chains originate from one sample sequenced in a study of T-cell reconstitution after alpha-beta-depleted transplantation in children. Unique molecular identifiers were incorporated during preparation of the TCRbeta library. TCRdb recomputed calls from the PCR reads with MiXCR, one row per CDR3 protein. The sample shows about 110,000 distinct CDR3 sequences, 10% to 13% of them seen only once. Source: PBMCs, taken before TCRalphabeta/CD19-depleted stem cell transplant. The receptor source for this set is a boy aged 2-9 years with acute lymphoblastic leukemia, due to receive a stem cell transplant.

V gene TRBV29-1 combines with J gene TRBJ2-7, with D possibly TRBD1 on 7 matching bases. CDR3 length equals 13 residues. Germline V gene lookup returns CDR1 SQVTM and CDR2 ANQGSEA. V was cut by 5 bases and J by 1 base, with 12 bases left in between. The chain's CDR3 is CSVLTGRSYEQYF. The CDR3 region has the DNA TGCAGCGTTCTGACAGGGAGGTCCTACGAGCAGTACTTC.

The chain links TRBV10-3 to TRBJ2-5; 12 bases fit TRBD2. CDR1 and CDR2 (germline): ENHRY, SYGVKD. This CDR3 contains 19 residues. Trimming at V came to 4 bases and at J to 4 bases, leaving 16 bases not matched to a gene. CDR3 loop: CAISAGPGTSGYIGETQYF. CDR3 nucleotide sequence: TGTGCCATCAGTGCTGGGCCCGGGACTAGCGGGTACATCGGAGAGACCCAGTACTTC.

This clonotype was picked up a small number of times. The genes are TRBV5-1 and TRBJ2-1; D is unresolved. The V and J ends lost 3 bases and 6 bases respectively, with 10 bases between them. The CDR3 contains 13 residues. Germline CDR1 reads SGHRS; CDR2 reads YFSETQ. The CDR3 region is CASSWTDPNEQFF. The CDR3 nucleotides read TGCGCCAGCAGCTGGACGGACCCCAATGAGCAGTTCTTC.

Only a few counts were recorded for this clonotype. The genes are TRBV14 and TRBJ2-1; 8 bases fit TRBD1. Germline assignment: CDR1 SGHDN and CDR2 FVKESK. Unmatched junction bases numbered 11, after V lost 1 base and J lost 9 bases. The CDR3 consists of 16 residues. The DNA for the CDR3 is TGTGCCAGCAGCCAAGTAGGAAGCAGGGGGCGCCTTGAGCAGTTCTTC. It encodes CASSQVGSRGRLEQFF. The full variable domain, in which reference TRBV14 and TRBJ2-1 provide the parts outside the CDR3, is EAGVTQFPSHSVIEKGQTVTLRCDPISGHDNLYWYRRVMGKEIKFLLHFVKESKQDESGMPNNRFLAERTGGTYSTLKVQPAELEDSGVYFCASSQVGSRGRLEQFFGPGTRLTVL.

The chain employs TRBV29-1 and TRBJ2-7; 9 nucleotides agree with TRBD1. CDR3 length: 14 amino acids. In germline, CDR1 is SQVTM, CDR2 ANQGSEA. V lost 5 bases to trimming and J lost 7 bases; unmatched junction nucleotides: 12. The DNA for the CDR3 is TGCAGCGTTTCTGGCGGGACAGGGCATGAAGAGCAGTACTTC. Translating it yields CSVSGGTGHEEQYF.

The table lists this clonotype with many counts. The gene calls are TRBV12-3 or TRBV12-4 and TRBJ2-7, with 13 positions matching TRBD2. Germline trimming cut 2 bases from V and 1 base from J; bases unmatched to any gene: 5. The CDR3 spans 17 residues. The CDR3 loop reads CASSLRTSGSQSYEQYF. The CDR3 region has the DNA TGTGCCAGCAGTTTAAGGACTAGCGGGAGTCAGTCCTACGAGCAGTACTTC.

This clonotype appeared a few times. The rearrangement uses TRBV7-9 and TRBJ1-2, with a weak D call TRBD1 (5 bases). Germline-derived CDR1 and CDR2 are SEHNR and FQNEAQ (reference sequence). This CDR3 region has 14 residues. The V end was cut by 4 bases, the J end by 4 bases, with 13 bases between. The CDR3 loop is CASSSSGTVYGYTF. DNA of the CDR3: TGTGCCAGCAGCTCCTCCGGGACGGTCTATGGCTACACCTTC.

This clonotype was seen many times. This chain joins TRBV7-9 and TRBJ2-1; TRBD1 matches 9 bases. Germline values: CDR1 SEHNR, CDR2 FQNEAQ (reference sequence). The CDR3 has 16 amino acids. The trim removed 5 bases at V and 7 bases at J, leaving 12 bases unmatched. CDR3 loop: CASSRSPGQGGNEQFF. CDR3 sequence (DNA): TGTGCCAGCAGCCGTTCACCGGGACAGGGAGGAAATGAGCAGTTCTTC.

This clonotype has just a few counts. The chain carries TRBV7-2 and TRBJ2-1; TRBD2 agrees at 14 bases. CDR3 length: 15 amino acids. The trim removed 5 bases at V and 10 bases at J, leaving 7 bases unmatched. CDR1 and CDR2 (germline): SGHTA, FQGNSA. The CDR3 region has the DNA TGTGCCAGCAGCCTCGGGACTAGCGGGAGAGGGGAGCAGTTCTTC. Translated: CASSLGTSGRGEQFF.

Only a few counts were recorded for this clonotype. V gene TRBV5-1 combines with J gene TRBJ2-1, with TRBD2 as a possible D gene (6 bases). With 5 bases removed from V and 5 bases from J, the gap between germline ends came to 11 bases. CDR1 and CDR2 from the germline V gene are SGHRS and YFSETQ. The CDR3 covers 13 residues. CDR3 in amino acids: CASSTRLDNEQFF. As DNA, the CDR3 is TGCGCCAGCAGTACCCGACTAGACAATGAGCAGTTCTTC.

This clonotype was observed at least ten times. The chain carries TRBV20-1 and TRBJ2-5, with 10 bases lining up with TRBD2. V dropped 2 bases and J dropped 6; count of bases not matched to a gene: 6. The germline V gene encodes CDR1 DFQATT and CDR2 SNEGSKA (reference sequence). This CDR3 has 14 residues. The CDR3 coding sequence is TGCAGTGCTAGAATAGCGGGAGGAGGGAAGACCCAGTACTTC. As protein: CSARIAGGGKTQYF.

In this sample, this clonotype turned up many times. The chain joins TRBV5-6 to TRBJ2-7, with TRBD2 identical over 12 bases. Germline-derived CDR1 and CDR2 are SGHDT and YYEEEE. With V trimmed by 4 bases and J by 0 bases, 5 bases remained unmatched. The CDR3 is 16 residues long. Here the CDR3 DNA reads TGTGCCAGCAGCGTCCGGACTAGCGGGATCTCCTACGAGCAGTACTTC. Translated: CASSVRTSGISYEQYF. Full variable domain (outside the CDR3, taken from reference TRBV5-6 and TRBJ2-7): DAGVTQSPTHLIKTRGQQVTLRCSPKSGHDTVSWYQQALGQGPQFIFQYYEEEERQRGNFPDRFSGHQFPNYSSELNVNALLLGDSALYLCASSVRTSGISYEQYFGPGTRLTVT.

The rearrangement links TRBV28 to TRBJ2-4; 8 bases agree with TRBD1. Germline-derived CDR1 and CDR2 are MDHEN and SYDVKM. J was trimmed by 6 bases and V by 6 bases; bases with no gene match: 10. The CDR3 is made up of 15 amino acids. CDR3 sequence: CASREPGGAGNIQYF. The DNA for the CDR3 is TGTGCCAGCAGGGAACCAGGGGGCGCTGGAAACATTCAGTACTTC.

The V call is TRBV2, the J call TRBJ2-7; a possible D gene is TRBD2 (5 bases). V lost 5 bases to trimming and J lost 9 bases, with 26 bases between them. This CDR3 is 16 amino acids long. Germline-derived CDR1 and CDR2 are SNHLY and FYNNEI. CDR3 sequence: CASSPSSGMPNSGQYF. The CDR3 coding sequence is TGTGCCAGCAGTCCATCATCCGGGATGCCCAATAGTGGGCAGTACTTC.

This clonotype was seen a handful of times. The chain carries TRBV29-1 and TRBJ2-1; D remains unclear. The CDR3 has 15 residues. Trimming stripped 3 bases from V and 7 bases from J, with 19 bases between. CDR1 is SQVTM, CDR2 ANQGSEA, per germline. The CDR3 nucleotides read TGCAGCGTTGACGCCAAAATACGATGGGGTAATGAGCAGTTCTTC. Translated: CSVDAKIRWGNEQFF.

This clonotype was counted at least ten times. The chain employs TRBV5-5 and TRBJ2-1; D is unresolved. Germline lookup yields CDR1 SGHKS and CDR2 YYEKEE (reference sequence). V lost 4 bases, J lost 2 bases, and 7 bases lay in between. This CDR3 spans 13 amino acids. Here the CDR3 reads CASSAIAYNEQFF. The CDR3 nucleotides are TGTGCCAGCAGCGCCATCGCCTACAATGAGCAGTTCTTC.

This clonotype was observed a few times. This chain joins TRBV20-1 and TRBJ2-3; D might be TRBD2 (6 bases). In germline, CDR1 is DFQATT, CDR2 SNEGSKA (reference sequence). Trimming left V 5 bases short and J 4 bases short, with 19 bases between. The CDR3 is 15 amino acids. The CDR3 DNA is TGCAGTGCTCGTCCCACGGGGAGGATGGCAGATACGCAGTATTTT. Translation gives CSARPTGRMADTQYF.

The table lists this clonotype with a count of one. Lacking the conserved final phenylalanine or tryptophan, this CDR3 likely reflects a read error. The rearrangement joins TRBV20-1 to TRBJ1-3; D ambiguous. The V gene lost 6 bases and the J gene lost 3 bases, with 12 bases spanning the gap. Germline lookup yields CDR1 DFQATT and CDR2 SNEGSKA (reference sequence). The CDR3 loop spans 13 amino acids. CDR3 region: CSAHDGFGNTIYC. The DNA of the CDR3 is TGCAGTGCCCACGACGGGTTTGGAAACACCATATATTGT.

This clonotype was picked up a small number of times. The V gene is TRBV20-1, the J gene TRBJ2-2; the match to TRBD2 covers 10 bases. Trimming at V came to 0 bases and at J to 4 bases, leaving 8 bases not matched to a gene. The CDR3 contains 17 residues. The V gene's germline CDR1 is DFQATT and CDR2 SNEGSKA (reference sequence). DNA for the CDR3: TGCAGTGCTAGAGATTCGCGACTAGCGGGTCCCACCGGGGAGCTGTTTTTT. This codes for CSARDSRLAGPTGELFF.

This clonotype was observed a few times. V and J are TRBV5-4 and TRBJ2-3; D remains ambiguous. V lost 1 base and J lost 0, with 6 bases in between. CDR1 and CDR2 from the germline V gene are SGHNT and YYREEE (reference sequence). The CDR3 is made up of 14 amino acids. The DNA for the CDR3 is TGTGCCAGCAGCTTGTCCCCTAGCACAGATACGCAGTATTTT. Its protein product is CASSLSPSTDTQYF.